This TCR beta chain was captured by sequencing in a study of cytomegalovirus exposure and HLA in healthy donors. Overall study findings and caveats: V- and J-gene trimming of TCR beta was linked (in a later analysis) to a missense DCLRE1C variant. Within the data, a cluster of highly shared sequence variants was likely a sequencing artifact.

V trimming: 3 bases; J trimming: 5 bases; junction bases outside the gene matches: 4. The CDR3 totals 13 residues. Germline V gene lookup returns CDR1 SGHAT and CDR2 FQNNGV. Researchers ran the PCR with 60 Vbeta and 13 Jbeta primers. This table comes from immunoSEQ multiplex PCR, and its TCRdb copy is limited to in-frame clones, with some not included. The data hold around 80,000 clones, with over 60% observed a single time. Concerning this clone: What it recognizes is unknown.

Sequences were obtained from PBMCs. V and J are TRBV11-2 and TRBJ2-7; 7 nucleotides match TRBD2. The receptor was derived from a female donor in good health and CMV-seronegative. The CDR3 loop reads CASSFAGENEQYF. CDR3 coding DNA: TGTGCCAGCAGCTTTGCGGGGGAGAACGAGCAGTACTTC.